One and the same sample provided the 7 T cell receptor beta chains below, sequenced in a study of OX40 agonist ivuxolimab in advanced cancers. Assay: immunoSEQ multiplex PCR; the TCRdb copy retains only in-frame clones and omits some. The top ten clones hold about 2.4% of a sample with roughly 15,000 clones, roughly 78% of them seen once. The specimen was CD4+ or CD8+ T cells sorted from blood, collected in a trial of the OX40 agonist ivuxolimab. These receptors were collected from an adult with an advanced solid tumor such as melanoma, head and neck, liver or kidney cancer.

This sequence joins TRBV7-9 and TRBJ2-3; 7 bases fit TRBD2. Germline V CDR1 and CDR2: SEHNR, FQNEAQ (reference sequence). There are 14 residues in the CDR3. V gave up 6 bases and J gave up 0 bases; unmatched junction bases: 3. CDR3 DNA sequence: TGTGCCAGCAGGGGAGGGATTAGCACAGATACGCAGTATTTT. It specifies CASRGGISTDTQYF.

The chain uses TRBV27 and TRBJ2-5, with TRBD2 matching over 15 bases. The J call could be wrong; TRBJ2-7 is a better fit for the DNA end. CDR3 size: 16 residues. Looked up from germline, CDR1 is MNHEY and CDR2 is SMNVEV (reference sequence). CDR3 DNA sequence: TGTGCCTCCAGGGGGACTAGCGGGAGGCCGTGGTACGAGCAGTACTTC. Translating gives CASRGTSGRPWYEQYF.

The genes are TRBV7-2 and TRBJ1-1, with D tentatively TRBD1 (6 bases). Germline-derived CDR1 and CDR2 are SGHTA and FQGNSA. V shed 4 bases and J shed 4 bases, with 19 bases lying between them. CDR3 length: 16 residues. CDR3: CASSSSRGGAGTEAFF. For the CDR3, the DNA is TGTGCCAGCAGCTCCTCGCGCGGGGGCGCGGGCACTGAAGCTTTCTTT.

The gene calls are TRBV19 and TRBJ2-2; D unclear. The V gene's germline CDR1 is LNHDA and CDR2 SQIVND (reference sequence). V was trimmed by 2 bases and J by 1 base, leaving 11 bases between them. This CDR3 is built from 16 residues. The CDR3 DNA follows: TGTGCCAGTAGTATAATTTACGGCGGGAACACCGGGGAGCTGTTTTTT. It codes for CASSIIYGGNTGELFF.

The V gene is TRBV4-3, the J gene TRBJ2-1, with D maybe TRBD2 (6 bases). The CDR3 spans 15 residues. Trimming cost V 0 bases and J 9 bases, with 15 bases left between them. CDR1 and CDR2 from the germline V gene are LGHNA and YSLEER. For the CDR3, the DNA is TGCGCCAGCAGCCAAGAGGGTGGGGTGGGGGGTGAGCAGTTCTTC. This translates into CASSQEGGVGGEQFF.

The V gene is TRBV19, the J gene TRBJ2-3; no definite D call. Germline-derived CDR1 and CDR2 are LNHDA and SQIVND (reference sequence). Between the trimmed V and J ends, which lost 5 bases and 0 bases, there was a span of 9 bases. There are 14 residues in the CDR3. The CDR3 region is CASSPGVSTDTQYF. Here the CDR3 DNA reads TGTGCCAGTAGTCCCGGTGTTAGCACAGATACGCAGTATTTT.

The chain links TRBV10-3 to TRBJ2-1; D possibly corresponds to TRBD2 (5 bases). This CDR3 has 13 amino acids. V lost 5 bases to trimming and J lost 3 bases, with 8 bases between them. Germline-derived CDR1 and CDR2 are ENHRY and SYGVKD. The CDR3 nucleotides are TGTGCCATCAGTTGGGAGCGCTACAATGAGCAGTTCTTC. Encoded protein: CAISWERYNEQFF.